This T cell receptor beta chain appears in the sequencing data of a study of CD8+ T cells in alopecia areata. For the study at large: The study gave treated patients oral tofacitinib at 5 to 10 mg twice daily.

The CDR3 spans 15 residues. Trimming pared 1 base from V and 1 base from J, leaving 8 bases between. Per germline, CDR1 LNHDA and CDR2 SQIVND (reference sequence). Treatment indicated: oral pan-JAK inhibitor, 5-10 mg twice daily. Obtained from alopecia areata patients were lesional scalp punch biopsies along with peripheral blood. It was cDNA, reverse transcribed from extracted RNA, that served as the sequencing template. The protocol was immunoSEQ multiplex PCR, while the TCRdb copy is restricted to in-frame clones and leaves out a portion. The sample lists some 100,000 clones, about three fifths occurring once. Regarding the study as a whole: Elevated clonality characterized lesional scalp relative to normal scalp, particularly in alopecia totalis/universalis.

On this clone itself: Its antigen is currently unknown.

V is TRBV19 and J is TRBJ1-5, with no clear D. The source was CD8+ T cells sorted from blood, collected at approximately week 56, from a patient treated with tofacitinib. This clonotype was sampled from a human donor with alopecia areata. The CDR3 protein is CASSIGSLSNQPQHF. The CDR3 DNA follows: TGTGCCAGTAGTATAGGGAGTCTCAGCAATCAGCCCCAGCATTTT.